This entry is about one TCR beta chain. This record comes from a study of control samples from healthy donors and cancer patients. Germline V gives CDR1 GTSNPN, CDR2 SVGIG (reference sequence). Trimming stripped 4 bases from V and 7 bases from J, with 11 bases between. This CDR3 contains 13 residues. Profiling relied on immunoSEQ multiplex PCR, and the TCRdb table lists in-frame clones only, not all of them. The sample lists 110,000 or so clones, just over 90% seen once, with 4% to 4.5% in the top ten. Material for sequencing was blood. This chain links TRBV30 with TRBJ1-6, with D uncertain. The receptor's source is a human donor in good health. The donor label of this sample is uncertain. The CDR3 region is CAWTRTVNSPLHF. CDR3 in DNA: TGTGCCTGGACGAGGACTGTAAATTCACCCCTCCACTTT.